A single sample gave rise to the 5 T cell receptor beta chains below, sequenced in a study of regulatory T cells in long-lasting Graves disease. Time point of the sample: newly diagnosed GD, antithyroid drugs for less than 3 months. RNA isolated from PBMCs was used to make the TCR library. TCR beta libraries were built with iRepertoire HTBI primers and Arm-PCR of CDR3 regions. MiXCR was run by TCRdb on the multiplex PCR reads, yielding one entry per CDR3 protein. This table holds roughly 440,000 distinct CDR3 sequences, approximately 16% found once. These data also featured in a second study, about T cells in Graves' hyperthyroidism and ophthalmopathy.

The specimen comprised peripheral blood mononuclear cells (PBMCs), sampled at new diagnosis, from a patient treated with antithyroid drugs. The source of these receptors is a woman aged 18-30 years with Graves disease.

This clonotype appeared many times. J is TRBJ2-7 and V is TRBV19; 9 bases map to TRBD1. CDR1 is LNHDA and CDR2 is SQIVND in the germline V gene (reference sequence). The CDR3 covers 14 residues. V lost 4 bases, J lost 3 bases, and 4 bases stayed unmatched. CDR3 DNA: TGTGCCAGTAGTACAGGGACAGGGAACTACGAGCAGTACTTC. Translating gives CASSTGTGNYEQYF.

There are a few counts of this clonotype. J is TRBJ2-3 and V is TRBV20-1; a possible D gene is TRBD2 (7 bases). Germline CDR1 is DFQATT and CDR2 is SNEGSKA (reference sequence). The V end was cut by 3 bases, the J end by 0 bases, with 10 bases between. The CDR3 length is 14 residues. As DNA, the CDR3 is TGCAGTGCTAGGAGGGGGGGTAGCACAGATACGCAGTATTTT. This codes for CSARRGGSTDTQYF.

Concerning this clonotype: Germline is not matched at one junction end, which may reflect a read error. V gene TRBV12-5 combines with J gene TRBJ2-7; D unresolved. The CDR3 is 9 amino acids. The germline gives CDR1 LGHNT, CDR2 FRNRAP. DNA of the CDR3: TGTGCTAGTGGTTCGACGGATTTCTTC. It is translated as CASGSTDFF.

The table lists this clonotype with many counts. This chain uses TRBV7-3 with TRBJ2-3; perhaps TRBD1 as D (6 bases). The germline V and J ends were trimmed by 0 bases and 1 base, with 14 bases remaining between them. The CDR3 is 17 amino acids. The V gene's germline CDR1 is SGHTA and CDR2 FQGTGA. The DNA for the CDR3 is TGTGCCAGCAGCTTAACCCCGACAGGTTCGGGCACAGATACGCAGTATTTT. This encodes CASSLTPTGSGTDTQYF.

This sequence joins TRBV30 and TRBJ2-7; 9 bases map to TRBD1. This CDR3 is 14 amino acids long. The J segment lost 11 bases and the V segment lost 7 bases, leaving 18 bases of the junction unmatched. The germline V gene encodes CDR1 GTSNPN and CDR2 SVGIG (reference sequence). The CDR3 sequence: CASSPGTGSGREYF. In DNA form, the CDR3 reads TGTGCCTCGAGCCCCGGGACAGGGAGTGGAAGAGAGTACTTC. Drawing the rest from reference TRBV30 and TRBJ2-7, the complete variable domain is SQTIHQWPATLVQPVGSPLSLECTVEGTSNPNLYWYRQAAGRGLQLLFYSVGIGQISSEVPQNLSASRPQDRQFILSSKKLLLSDSGFYLCASSPGTGSGREYFGPGTRLTVT.